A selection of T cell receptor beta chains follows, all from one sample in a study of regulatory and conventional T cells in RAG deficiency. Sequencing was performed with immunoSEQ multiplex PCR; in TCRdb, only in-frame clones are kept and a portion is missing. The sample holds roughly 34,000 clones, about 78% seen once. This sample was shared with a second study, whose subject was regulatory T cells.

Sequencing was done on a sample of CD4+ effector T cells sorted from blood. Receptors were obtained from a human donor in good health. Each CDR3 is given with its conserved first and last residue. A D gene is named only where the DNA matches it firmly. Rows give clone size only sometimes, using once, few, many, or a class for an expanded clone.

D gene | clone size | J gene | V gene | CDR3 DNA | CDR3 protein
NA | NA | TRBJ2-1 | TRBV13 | TGTGCCAGCAGCGTCACTTTGCGGAATGAGCAGTTCTTC | CASSVTLRNEQFF
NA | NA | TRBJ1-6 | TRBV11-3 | TGTGCCAGCAGCCAAAGCCAAAATTCACCCCTCCACTTT | CASSQSQNSPLHF
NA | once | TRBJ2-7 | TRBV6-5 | TGTGCCAGCAGTCTCACAGGGAGGGCTAACGAGCAGTACTTC | CASSLTGRANEQYF
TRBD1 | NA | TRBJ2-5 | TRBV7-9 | TGTGCCAGCAGCGCACGTTCCACAGGGGTTGGGAGCGAGACCCAGTACTTC | CASSARSTGVGSETQYF
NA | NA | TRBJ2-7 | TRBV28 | TGTGCCAGCACCCCTTCCCTTGGCGGCGGCTACGAGCAGTACTTC | CASTPSLGGGYEQYF
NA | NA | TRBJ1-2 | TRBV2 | TGTGCCAGCAGTGAAGAGGCAGCCCTCTATGGCTACACCTTC | CASSEEAALYGYTF
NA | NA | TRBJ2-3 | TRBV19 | TGTGCCAGTAGCTCCTCATACGGGAGTACAGATACGCAGTATTTT | CASSSSYGSTDTQYF
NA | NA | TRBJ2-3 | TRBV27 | TGTGCCAGCAGCTCCCGGGGCCGGACTTTGGATACGCAGTATTTT | CASSSRGRTLDTQYF
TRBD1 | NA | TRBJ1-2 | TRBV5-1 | TGCGCCAGCAGCTCTGAGGGACAGGGTGATGGCTACACCTTC | CASSSEGQGDGYTF
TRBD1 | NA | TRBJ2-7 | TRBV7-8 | TGTGCCAGCAGCTCCCAGACAGGGGGCTCGGGGGAGCAGTACTTC | CASSSQTGGSGEQYF
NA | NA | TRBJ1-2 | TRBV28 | TGTGCCAGCATATCGGGGGGGGCTGGGTATGGCTACACCTTC | CASISGGAGYGYTF